Detailed here is one T cell receptor beta chain. No antigen is known for it. CDR3 length: 13 amino acids. Germline V lookup: CDR1 LGHNT, CDR2 FRNRAP. V shed 4 bases and J 7 bases; nucleotides not matched to a gene: 5. TCRdb's copy holds only in-frame clones and misses some; the assay was immunoSEQ multiplex PCR. The sample holds about 10,000 clones, roughly 70% seen once. The data belong to a study of early stage breast cancer tumors. The study's findings and limits: Most shared enriched TCRB sequences were commonly generated ones. Blood repertoires resembled normal breast more than tumor.

The chain employs TRBV12-5 and TRBJ1-2; 8 bases line up with TRBD1. Sequencing used breast tumor tissue. The clonotype comes from a person aged 50-59 years with breast cancer. This CDR3 is CASGWGDRSGYTF. The CDR3 DNA follows: TGTGCTAGTGGTTGGGGGGACAGGAGTGGCTACACCTTC.